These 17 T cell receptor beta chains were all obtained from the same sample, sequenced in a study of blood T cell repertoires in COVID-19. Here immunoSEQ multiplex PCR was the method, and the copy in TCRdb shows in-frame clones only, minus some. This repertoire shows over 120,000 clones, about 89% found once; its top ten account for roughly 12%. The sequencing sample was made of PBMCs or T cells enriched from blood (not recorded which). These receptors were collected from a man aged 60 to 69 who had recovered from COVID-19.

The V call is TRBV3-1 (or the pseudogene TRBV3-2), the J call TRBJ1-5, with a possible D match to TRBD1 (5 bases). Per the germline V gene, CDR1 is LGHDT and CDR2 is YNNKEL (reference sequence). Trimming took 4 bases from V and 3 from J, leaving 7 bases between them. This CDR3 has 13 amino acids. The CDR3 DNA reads TGTGCCAGCAGCCGGGGCCTCAATCAGCCCCAGCATTTT. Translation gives CASSRGLNQPQHF.

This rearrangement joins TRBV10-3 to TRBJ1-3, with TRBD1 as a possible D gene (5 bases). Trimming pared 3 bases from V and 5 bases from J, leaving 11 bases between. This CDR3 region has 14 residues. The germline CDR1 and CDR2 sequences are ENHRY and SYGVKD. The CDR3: CAISEDSYRNTIYF. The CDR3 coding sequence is TGTGCCATCAGTGAAGACAGCTACAGAAACACCATATATTTT.

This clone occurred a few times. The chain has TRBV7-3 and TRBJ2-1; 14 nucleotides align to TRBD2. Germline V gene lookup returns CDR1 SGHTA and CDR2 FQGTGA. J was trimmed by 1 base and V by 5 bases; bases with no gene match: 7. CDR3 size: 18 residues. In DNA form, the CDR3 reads TGTGCCAGCAGCCCTCGGACTAGCGGGAGGTCTTCCTACAATGAGCAGTTCTTC. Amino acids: CASSPRTSGRSSYNEQFF.

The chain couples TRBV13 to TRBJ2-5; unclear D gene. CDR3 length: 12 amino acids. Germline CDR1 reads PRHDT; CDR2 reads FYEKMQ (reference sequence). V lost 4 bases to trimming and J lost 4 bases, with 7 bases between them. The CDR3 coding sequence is TGTGCCAGCAGCTGGGCGACAGAGACCCAGTACTTC. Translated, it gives CASSWATETQYF.

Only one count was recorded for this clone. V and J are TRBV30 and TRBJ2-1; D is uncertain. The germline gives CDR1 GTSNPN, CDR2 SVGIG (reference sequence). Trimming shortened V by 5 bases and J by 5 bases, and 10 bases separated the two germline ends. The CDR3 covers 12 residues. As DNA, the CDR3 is TGTGCCTGGTTGGCAGGAAACAATGAGCAGTTCTTC. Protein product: CAWLAGNNEQFF.

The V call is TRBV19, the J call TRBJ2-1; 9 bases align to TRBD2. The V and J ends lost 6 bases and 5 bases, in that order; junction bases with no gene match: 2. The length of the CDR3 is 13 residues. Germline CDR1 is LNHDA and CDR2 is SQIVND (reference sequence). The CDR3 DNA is TGTGCCAGTAGGACTAGCGGAAACAATGAGCAGTTCTTC. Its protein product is CASRTSGNNEQFF.

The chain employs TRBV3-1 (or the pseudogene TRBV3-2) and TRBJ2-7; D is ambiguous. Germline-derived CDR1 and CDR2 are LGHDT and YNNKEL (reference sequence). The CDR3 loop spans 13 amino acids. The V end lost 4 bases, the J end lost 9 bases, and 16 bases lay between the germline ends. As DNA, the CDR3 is TGTGCCAGCAGCCCGACCACAGATCTCGGGCAGTACTTC. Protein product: CASSPTTDLGQYF.

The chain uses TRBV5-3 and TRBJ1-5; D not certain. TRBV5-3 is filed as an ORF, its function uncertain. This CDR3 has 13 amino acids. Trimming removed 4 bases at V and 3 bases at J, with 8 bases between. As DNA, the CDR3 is TGTGCCAGAAGCGTCCAGGTCAATCAGCCCCAGCATTTT. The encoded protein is CARSVQVNQPQHF.

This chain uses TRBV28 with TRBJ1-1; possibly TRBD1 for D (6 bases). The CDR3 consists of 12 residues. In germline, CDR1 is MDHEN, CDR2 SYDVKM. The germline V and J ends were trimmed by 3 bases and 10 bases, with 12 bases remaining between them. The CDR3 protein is CASSFGGGVAFF. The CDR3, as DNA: TGTGCCAGCAGTTTTGGTGGGGGCGTAGCTTTCTTT. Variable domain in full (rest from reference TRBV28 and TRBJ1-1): DVKVTQSSRYLVKRTGEKVFLECVQDMDHENMFWYRQDPGLGLRLIYFSYDVKMKEKGDIPEGYSVSREKKERFSLILESASTNQTSMYLCASSFGGGVAFFGQGTRLTVV.

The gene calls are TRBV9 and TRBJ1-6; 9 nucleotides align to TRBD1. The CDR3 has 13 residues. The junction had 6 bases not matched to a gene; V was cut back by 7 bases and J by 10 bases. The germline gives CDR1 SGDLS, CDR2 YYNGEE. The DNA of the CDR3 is TGTGCCAGCCGTCGGGACAGGGAATCACCCCTCCACTTT. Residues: CASRRDRESPLHF.

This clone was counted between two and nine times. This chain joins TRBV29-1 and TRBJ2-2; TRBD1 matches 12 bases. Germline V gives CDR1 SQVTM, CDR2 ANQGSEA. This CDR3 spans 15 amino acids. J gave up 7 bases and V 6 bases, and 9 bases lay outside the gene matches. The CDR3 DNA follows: TGCAGCGTGAGCGCCGGGACAGGGGGCTTCGGGGAGCTGTTTTTT. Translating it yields CSVSAGTGGFGELFF.

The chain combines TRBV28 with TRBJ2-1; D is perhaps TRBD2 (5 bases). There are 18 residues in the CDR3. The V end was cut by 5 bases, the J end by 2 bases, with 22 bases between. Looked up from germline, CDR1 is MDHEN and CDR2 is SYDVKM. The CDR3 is CASSPPPKRAETYNEQFF. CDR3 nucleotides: TGTGCCAGCAGTCCCCCCCCTAAGCGAGCGGAGACCTACAATGAGCAGTTCTTC.

The CDR3 loop is CASRQQGISYEQYF. Here the CDR3 DNA reads TGTGCCAGTCGACAACAGGGGATCTCCTACGAGCAGTACTTC. V is TRBV27 and J is TRBJ2-7, with 7 nucleotides matching TRBD1. The CDR3 consists of 14 residues. The ends lost 9 bases at V and 0 bases at J; junction bases unmatched: 8. CDR1 and CDR2 (germline): MNHEY, SMNVEV (reference sequence).

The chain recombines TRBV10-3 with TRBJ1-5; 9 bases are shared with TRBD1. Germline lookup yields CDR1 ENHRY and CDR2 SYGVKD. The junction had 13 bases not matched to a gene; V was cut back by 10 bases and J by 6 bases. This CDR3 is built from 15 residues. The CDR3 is CASAPGTGNTQPQHF. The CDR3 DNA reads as TGTGCCAGCGCTCCCGGGACAGGGAATACTCAGCCCCAGCATTTT.

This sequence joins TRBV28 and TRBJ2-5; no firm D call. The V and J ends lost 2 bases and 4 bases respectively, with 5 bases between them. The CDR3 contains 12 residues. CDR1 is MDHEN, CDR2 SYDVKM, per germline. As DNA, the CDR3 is TGTGCCAGCAGTTTACCCGGAGAGACCCAGTACTTC. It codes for CASSLPGETQYF.

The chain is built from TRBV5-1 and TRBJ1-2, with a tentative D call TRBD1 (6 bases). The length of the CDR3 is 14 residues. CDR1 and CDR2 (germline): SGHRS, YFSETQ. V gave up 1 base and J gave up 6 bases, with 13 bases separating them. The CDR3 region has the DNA TGCGCCAGCAGCTTGTCAGGGGTTTTCGATGGCTACACCTTC. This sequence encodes CASSLSGVFDGYTF.

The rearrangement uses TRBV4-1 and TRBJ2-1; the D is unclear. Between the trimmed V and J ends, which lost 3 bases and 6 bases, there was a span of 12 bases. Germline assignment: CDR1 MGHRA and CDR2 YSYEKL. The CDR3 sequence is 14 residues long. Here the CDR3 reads CASSHPVSSNEQFF. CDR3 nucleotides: TGCGCCAGCAGCCATCCCGTAAGCTCCAATGAGCAGTTCTTC.